A single sample is the source of the 15 T cell receptor beta chains below, sequenced in a study of blood T cells in healthy people across ages. Together with a sample-barcoded 5' primer, a J-beta primer mix was included in a second PCR lasting about 7 to 12 cycles. MiXCR was run by TCRdb on the 5' RACE reads, yielding one entry per CDR3 protein. The sample contains roughly 1,500,000 distinct CDR3 sequences, almost 35% of which appear only once. The sequencing sample was made of blood. The source of these receptors is a woman aged 25 to 39 in good health.

The chain joins TRBV30 to TRBJ1-2, with D unclear. CDR1 and CDR2 (germline): GTSNPN, SVGIG (reference sequence). The CDR3 length is 11 residues. Trimming cost V 3 bases and J 5 bases, with 7 bases left between them. The CDR3 nucleotides are TGTGCCTGGAGGGAGCCATATGGCTACACCTTC. This encodes CAWREPYGYTF.

This chain connects TRBV9 to TRBJ2-1, with TRBD2 matching 8 bases. CDR3 length: 15 amino acids. Per the germline V gene, CDR1 is SGDLS and CDR2 is YYNGEE. Germline trimming cut 2 bases from V and 12 bases from J; bases unmatched to any gene: 13. CDR3 in amino acids: CASSVDNSGGLGQFF. The DNA of the CDR3 is TGTGCCAGCAGCGTCGACAACAGCGGGGGACTCGGGCAGTTCTTC.

CDR3 nucleotide sequence: TGTGCCAGCACAAATGGGCAGGGAACTAATGAAAAACTGTTTTTT. This translates into CASTNGQGTNEKLFF. The V call is TRBV7-9, the J call TRBJ1-4, with D perhaps TRBD1 (5 bases). Germline lookup yields CDR1 SEHNR and CDR2 FQNEAQ (reference sequence). Trimming pared 7 bases from V and 1 base from J, leaving 13 bases between. This CDR3 spans 15 amino acids.

The table lists this clonotype with a few counts. CDR3 in amino acids: CASSPLGSSGIYYEQYF. CDR3 DNA sequence: TGTGCCAGCTCACCCCTAGGGAGTAGCGGGATCTACTACGAGCAGTACTTC. J is TRBJ2-7 and V is TRBV18; 8 nucleotides match TRBD2. The CDR3 is 17 amino acids. With V trimmed by 3 bases and J by 3 bases, 13 bases remained unmatched. Per germline, CDR1 KGHSH and CDR2 LQKENI.

This clonotype was counted a few times. The V gene is TRBV6-1, the J gene TRBJ2-1; 8 positions agree with TRBD2. V shed 7 bases and J 5 bases; nucleotides not matched to a gene: 22. Per the germline V gene, CDR1 is MNHNS and CDR2 is SASEGT. The length of the CDR3 is 19 residues. CDR3 nucleotides: TGTGCCAGCACCCTGACTAGCGTCCCGTCGTTGCTCAGAAACAATGAGCAGTTCTTC. This translates into CASTLTSVPSLLRNNEQFF.

The chain carries TRBV20-1 and TRBJ1-5; D call uncertain. CDR1 DFQATT and CDR2 SNEGSKA come from the germline V gene (reference sequence). V was shortened by 0 bases and J by 1 base, with 7 bases between the two germline ends. CDR3 length: 14 residues. CDR3: CSARDGRSNQPQHF. The CDR3 bases are TGCAGTGCTAGAGATGGGAGGAGCAATCAGCCCCAGCATTTT.

This clonotype was counted only a few times. The CDR3, as DNA: TGTGCCAGCAGCTTCGGGATAGGGACTGAAGCTTTCTTT. The encoded protein is CASSFGIGTEAFF. The rearrangement links TRBV5-6 to TRBJ1-1; D is ambiguous. The CDR3 is 13 residues long. The germline V and J ends were trimmed by 2 bases and 5 bases, with 10 bases remaining between them. Germline assignment: CDR1 SGHDT and CDR2 YYEEEE.

This rearrangement joins TRBV7-3 to TRBJ2-3; 7 nucleotides agree with TRBD2. The J segment lost 2 bases and the V segment lost 1 base, leaving 9 bases of the junction unmatched. The CDR3 totals 17 residues. Germline values: CDR1 SGHTA, CDR2 FQGTGA. The CDR3 loop reads CASSLNPTSVSTDTQYF. CDR3 in DNA: TGTGCCAGCAGCTTAAACCCCACTAGCGTATCCACAGATACGCAGTATTTT.

This clonotype has a handful of counts. This CDR3 reads CASSTTRRSSYNEQFF. As DNA, the CDR3 is TGTGCCAGCAGCACAACTCGACGAAGCTCCTACAATGAGCAGTTCTTC. The chain combines TRBV7-9 with TRBJ2-1, with no clear D. V was shortened by 5 bases and J by 0 bases, with 14 bases between the two germline ends. The CDR3 runs 16 residues. CDR1 is SEHNR and CDR2 is FQNEAQ in the germline V gene (reference sequence).

The chain uses TRBV2 and TRBJ2-3, with D perhaps TRBD1 (7 bases). Germline CDR1 and CDR2: SNHLY and FYNNEI. The CDR3 contains 14 residues. Trimming left V 3 bases short and J 5 bases short, with 12 bases between. DNA for the CDR3: TGTGCCAGCAGTGATCAGGGGGGTGGAGATACGCAGTATTTT. It is translated as CASSDQGGGDTQYF.

Only a few counts were recorded for this clonotype. The genes are TRBV3-1 and TRBJ2-5; D is perhaps TRBD2 (5 bases). The CDR3 length is 14 residues. The V end lost 4 bases, the J end lost 1 base, and 10 bases lay between the germline ends. CDR1 and CDR2 (germline): LGHDT, YNNKEL (reference sequence). CDR3 in DNA: TGTGCCAGCAGCCGGGAGTATCTCCAAGAGACCCAGTACTTC. This gives the protein CASSREYLQETQYF.

In its sample, this clonotype was seen a few times. The genes are TRBV20-1 and TRBJ1-1; no clear D gene. This CDR3 is built from 13 residues. The V end lost 2 bases, the J end lost 5 bases, and 12 bases lay between the germline ends. Per germline, CDR1 DFQATT and CDR2 SNEGSKA (reference sequence). The DNA of the CDR3 is TGCAGTGCTAGATCCCGAATAAGTACTGAAGCTTTCTTT. Its translation: CSARSRISTEAFF.

The V call is TRBV20-1, the J call TRBJ2-2, with 9 bases matching TRBD2. V lost 3 bases to trimming and J lost 8 bases; unmatched junction nucleotides: 4. This CDR3 has 13 amino acids. Germline CDR1 DFQATT, CDR2 SNEGSKA (reference sequence). CDR3 nucleotide sequence: TGCAGTGCTAGGGCTAGCGGGACAGGGGAGCTGTTTTTT. This translates into CSARASGTGELFF.

This clonotype was seen at least ten times. The CDR3 here is CASSRSSHYNEQFF. The DNA of the CDR3 is TGTGCCAGCAGTCGTAGCAGTCACTACAATGAGCAGTTCTTC. The chain couples TRBV6-5 to TRBJ2-1; D is undetermined. The CDR3 has 14 amino acids. V was pared by 5 bases and J by 3 bases, with 11 bases between. Germline lookup yields CDR1 MNHEY and CDR2 SVGAGI.

Concerning this clonotype: One end of the junction does not line up with germline, which may come from a read error. This chain uses TRBV24-1 with TRBJ2-2; D gene unclear. This CDR3 is 15 amino acids long. The germline gives CDR1 KGHDR, CDR2 SFDVKD. CDR3 residues: CAASGTDANTGELFF. The CDR3 coding sequence is TGTGCCGCCAGTGGTACAGATGCGAACACCGGGGAGCTGTTTTTT.